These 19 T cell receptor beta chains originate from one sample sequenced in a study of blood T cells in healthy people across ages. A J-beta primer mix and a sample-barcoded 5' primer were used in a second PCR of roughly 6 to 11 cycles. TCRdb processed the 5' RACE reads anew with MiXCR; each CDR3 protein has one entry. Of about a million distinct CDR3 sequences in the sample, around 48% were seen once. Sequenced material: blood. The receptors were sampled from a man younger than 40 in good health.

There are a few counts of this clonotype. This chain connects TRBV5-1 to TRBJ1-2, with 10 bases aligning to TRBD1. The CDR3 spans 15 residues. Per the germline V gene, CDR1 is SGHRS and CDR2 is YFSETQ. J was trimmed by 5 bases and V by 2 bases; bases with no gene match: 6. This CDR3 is CASSLMTGGTYGYTF. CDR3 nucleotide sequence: TGCGCCAGCAGCTTAATGACAGGGGGCACGTATGGCTACACCTTC.

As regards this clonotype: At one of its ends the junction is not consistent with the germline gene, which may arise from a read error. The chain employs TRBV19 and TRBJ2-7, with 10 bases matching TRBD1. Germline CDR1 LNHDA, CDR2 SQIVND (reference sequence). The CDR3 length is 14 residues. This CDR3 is CASGMTGGLGEQYF. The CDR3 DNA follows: TGTGCCAGTGGTATGACAGGGGGCCTAGGGGAGCAGTACTTC. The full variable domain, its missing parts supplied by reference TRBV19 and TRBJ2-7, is DGGITQSPKYLFRKEGQNVTLSCEQNLNHDAMYWYRQDPGQGLRLIYYSQIVNDFQKGDIAEGYSVSREKKESFPLTVTSAQKNPTAFYLCASGMTGGLGEQYFGPGTRLTVT.

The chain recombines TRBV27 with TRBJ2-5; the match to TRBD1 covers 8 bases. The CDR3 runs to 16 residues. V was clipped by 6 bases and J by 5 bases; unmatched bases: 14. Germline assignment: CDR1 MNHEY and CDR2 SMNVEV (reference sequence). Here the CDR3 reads CASSRKGGDRGETQYF. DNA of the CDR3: TGTGCCAGCAGCCGAAAGGGCGGTGACAGGGGCGAGACCCAGTACTTC.

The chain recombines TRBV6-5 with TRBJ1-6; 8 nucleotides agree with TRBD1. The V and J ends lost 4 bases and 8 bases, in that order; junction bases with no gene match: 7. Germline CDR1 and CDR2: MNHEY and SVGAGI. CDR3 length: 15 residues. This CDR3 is CASSWDRTNYSPLHF. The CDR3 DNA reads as TGTGCCAGCAGTTGGGACAGGACGAACTATTCACCCCTCCACTTT.

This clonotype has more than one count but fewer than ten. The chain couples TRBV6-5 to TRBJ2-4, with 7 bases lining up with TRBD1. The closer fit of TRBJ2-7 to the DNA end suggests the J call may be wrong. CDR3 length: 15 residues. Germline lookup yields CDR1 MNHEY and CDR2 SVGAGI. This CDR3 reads CASSYGQGVSVEQYF. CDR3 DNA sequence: TGTGCCAGCAGTTACGGGCAGGGGGTTTCAGTCGAGCAGTACTTC.

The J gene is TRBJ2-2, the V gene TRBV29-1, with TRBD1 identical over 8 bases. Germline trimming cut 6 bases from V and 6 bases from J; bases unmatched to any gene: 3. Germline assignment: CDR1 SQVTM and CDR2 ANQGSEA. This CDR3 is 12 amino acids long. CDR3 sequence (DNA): TGCAGCGTCACAGGGGGTTCCGGGGAGCTGTTTTTT. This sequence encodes CSVTGGSGELFF.

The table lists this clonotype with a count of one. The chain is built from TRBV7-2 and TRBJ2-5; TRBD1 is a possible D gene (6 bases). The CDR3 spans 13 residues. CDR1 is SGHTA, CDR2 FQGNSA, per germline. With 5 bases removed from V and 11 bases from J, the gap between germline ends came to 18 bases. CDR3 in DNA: TGTGCCAGCAGCGCGAACAGGGCAACTAAACAGTACTTC. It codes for CASSANRATKQYF.

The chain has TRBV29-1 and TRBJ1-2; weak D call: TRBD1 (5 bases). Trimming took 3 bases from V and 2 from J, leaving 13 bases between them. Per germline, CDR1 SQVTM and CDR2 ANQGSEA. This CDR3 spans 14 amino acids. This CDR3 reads CSVEAGTRNYGYTF. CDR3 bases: TGCAGCGTTGAGGCAGGGACTCGGAACTATGGCTACACCTTC.

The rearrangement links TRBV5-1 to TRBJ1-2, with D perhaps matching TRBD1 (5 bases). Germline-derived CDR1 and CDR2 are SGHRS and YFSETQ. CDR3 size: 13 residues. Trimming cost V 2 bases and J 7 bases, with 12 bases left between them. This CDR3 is CASSFGAGSGYTF. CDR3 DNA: TGCGCCAGCAGCTTTGGGGCCGGGAGTGGCTACACCTTC.

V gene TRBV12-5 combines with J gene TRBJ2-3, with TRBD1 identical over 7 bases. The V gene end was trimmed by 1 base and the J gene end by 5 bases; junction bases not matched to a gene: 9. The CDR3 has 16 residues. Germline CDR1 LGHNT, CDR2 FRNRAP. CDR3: CASGLGTGNLGDTQYF. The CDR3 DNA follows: TGTGCTAGTGGTTTGGGGACAGGCAACCTTGGAGATACGCAGTATTTT.

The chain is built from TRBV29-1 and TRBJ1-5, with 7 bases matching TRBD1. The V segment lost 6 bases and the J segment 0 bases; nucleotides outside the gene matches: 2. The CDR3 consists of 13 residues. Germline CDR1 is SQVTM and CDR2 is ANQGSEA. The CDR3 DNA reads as TGCAGCGTGGGGACAGATAGCAATCAGCCCCAGCATTTT. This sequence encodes CSVGTDSNQPQHF. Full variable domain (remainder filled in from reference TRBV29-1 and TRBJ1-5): SAVISQKPSRDICQRGTSLTIQCQVDSQVTMMFWYRQQPGQSLTLIATANQGSEATYESGFVIDKFPISRPNLTFSTLTVSNMSPEDSSIYLCSVGTDSNQPQHFGDGTRLSIL.

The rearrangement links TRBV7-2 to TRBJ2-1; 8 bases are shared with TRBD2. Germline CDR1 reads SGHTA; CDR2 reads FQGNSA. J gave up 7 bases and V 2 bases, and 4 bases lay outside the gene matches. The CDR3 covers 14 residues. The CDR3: CASSLRSGGNEQFF. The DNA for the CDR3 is TGTGCCAGCAGCTTACGTTCGGGGGGGAATGAGCAGTTCTTC.

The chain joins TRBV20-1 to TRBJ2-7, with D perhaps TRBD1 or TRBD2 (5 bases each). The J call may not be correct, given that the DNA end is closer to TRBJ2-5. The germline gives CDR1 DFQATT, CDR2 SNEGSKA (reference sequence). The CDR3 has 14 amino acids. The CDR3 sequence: CSARLPGPGETQYF. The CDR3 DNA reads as TGCAGTGCTCGCTTACCGGGACCAGGGGAGACCCAGTACTTC.

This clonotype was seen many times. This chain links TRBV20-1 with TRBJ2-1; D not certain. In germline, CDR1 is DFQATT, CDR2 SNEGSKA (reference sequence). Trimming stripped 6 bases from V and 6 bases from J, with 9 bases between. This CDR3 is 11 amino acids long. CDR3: CSASRVNEQFF. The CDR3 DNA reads TGCAGTGCGTCTAGGGTCAATGAGCAGTTCTTC.

DNA of the CDR3: TGTGCCAGCAGCTTAACCCAAAGCCTAGGTACCTACGAGCAGTACTTC. As protein: CASSLTQSLGTYEQYF. This chain links TRBV7-2 with TRBJ2-7; unclear D gene. V lost 2 bases and J 2 bases, leaving 16 bases between the germline ends. The germline gives CDR1 SGHTA, CDR2 FQGNSA. CDR3 length: 16 residues.

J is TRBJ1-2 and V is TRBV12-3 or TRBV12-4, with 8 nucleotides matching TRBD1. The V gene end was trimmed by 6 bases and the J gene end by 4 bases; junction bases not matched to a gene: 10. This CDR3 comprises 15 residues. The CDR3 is CASRPRGLSSYGYTF. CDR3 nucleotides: TGTGCCAGCAGGCCCAGGGGGCTGTCGAGCTATGGCTACACCTTC.

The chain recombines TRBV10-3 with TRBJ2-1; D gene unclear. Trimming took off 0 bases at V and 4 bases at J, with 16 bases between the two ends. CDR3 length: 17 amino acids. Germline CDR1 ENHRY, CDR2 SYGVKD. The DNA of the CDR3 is TGTGCCATCAGTGAGTCGAGCGAAGTCGTAATGTACAATGAGCAGTTCTTC. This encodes CAISESSEVVMYNEQFF.

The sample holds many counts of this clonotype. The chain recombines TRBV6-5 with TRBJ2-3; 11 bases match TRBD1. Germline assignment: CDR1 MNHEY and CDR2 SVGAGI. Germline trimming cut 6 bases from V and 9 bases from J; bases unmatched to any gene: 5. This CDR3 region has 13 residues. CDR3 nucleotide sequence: TGTGCCAGCAGCCCTGGACAGGGGGCGACGCAGTATTTT. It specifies CASSPGQGATQYF.

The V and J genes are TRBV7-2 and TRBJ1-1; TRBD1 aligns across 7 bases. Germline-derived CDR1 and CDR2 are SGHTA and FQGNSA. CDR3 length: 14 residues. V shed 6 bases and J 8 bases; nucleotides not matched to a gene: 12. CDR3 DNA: TGTGCCAGCAGAGAATACTTACAGGGGAAAGAAGCTTTCTTT. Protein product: CASREYLQGKEAFF.